Presented here are 22 T cell receptor beta chains from one specimen sequenced in a study of beta chain features in type 1 diabetes. Expressed TCRB transcripts were sequenced, since all the RNA that had been isolated was reverse transcribed. The repertoire was sequenced with immunoSEQ multiplex PCR; TCRdb's copy has only in-frame clones and lacks some. The sample contains more than 250,000 clones, over 12% of which appear only once. Study-wide results and limits: Type 1 diabetes patients had moderately but significantly shorter TCRB CDR3s in all four CD4+ subsets.

Their recognized antigens are unknown. Sequencing was done on a sample of naive CD4+ T cells from blood. All receptors come from a man between 18 and 35 years old with type 1 diabetes.

The V call is TRBV30, the J call TRBJ1-2, with unresolved D. The CDR3 extends over 13 amino acids. The V gene's germline CDR1 is GTSNPN and CDR2 SVGIG (reference sequence). V lost 2 bases and J 7 bases, leaving 14 bases between the germline ends. The CDR3 here is CAWSSLRAAGYTF. DNA of the CDR3: TGTGCCTGGAGTAGCTTGCGGGCGGCTGGCTACACCTTC.

This chain joins TRBV6-1 and TRBJ1-1, with 7 bases lining up with TRBD1. The V gene's germline CDR1 is MNHNS and CDR2 SASEGT. V shed 6 bases, J shed 4 bases, and the junction held 5 bases outside the gene matches. The CDR3 is 13 residues long. The CDR3 DNA sequence: TGTGCCAGCAGCCCCGGGACAGTCACTGAAGCTTTCTTT. This codes for CASSPGTVTEAFF.

The chain employs TRBV9 and TRBJ1-1; 8 bases line up with TRBD1. The V and J ends lost 0 bases and 3 bases, in that order; junction bases with no gene match: 1. CDR1 SGDLS and CDR2 YYNGEE come from the germline V gene. This CDR3 has 14 residues. The CDR3 loop reads CASSVGTGYTEAFF. CDR3 coding DNA: TGTGCCAGCAGCGTAGGGACAGGGTACACTGAAGCTTTCTTT.

This clone was seen only a few times. The chain links TRBV18 to TRBJ2-1, with 15 bases that match TRBD2. The CDR3 spans 19 residues. The V and J ends lost 6 bases and 3 bases, in that order; junction bases with no gene match: 12. Per germline, CDR1 KGHSH and CDR2 LQKENI. CDR3 nucleotide sequence: TGTGCCAGCTCCTCCGGGACTAGCGGGGGGTCCCTCTACTACAATGAGCAGTTCTTC. Protein product: CASSSGTSGGSLYYNEQFF. Complete variable domain (other parts from reference TRBV18 and TRBJ2-1): NAGVMQNPRHLVRRRGQEARLRCSPMKGHSHVYWYRQLPEEGLKFMVYLQKENIIDESGMPKERFSAEFPKEGPSILRIQQVVRGDSAAYFCASSSGTSGGSLYYNEQFFGPGTRLTVL.

This clone has a handful of counts. The chain has TRBV12-5 and TRBJ2-7; perhaps TRBD2 as D (6 bases). The V and J ends lost 9 bases and 6 bases respectively, with 12 bases between them. The CDR3 runs to 11 residues. From germline, CDR1 is LGHNT and CDR2 FRNRAP. CDR3 in DNA: TGTGCTAGCCTCGGAGGGGTCGAGCAGTACTTC. Translation gives CASLGGVEQYF.

V usage is TRBV11-2 and J usage is TRBJ2-1; 15 bases are a match to TRBD2. Germline V gene sequence: CDR1 SGHAT, CDR2 FQNNGV. The ends lost 3 bases at V and 7 bases at J; junction bases unmatched: 4. The CDR3 has 16 residues. The CDR3 coding sequence is TGTGCCAGCAGCTTCGGGACTAGCGGGGGGCGGAATGAGCAGTTCTTC. It translates to CASSFGTSGGRNEQFF.

The V gene is TRBV27, the J gene TRBJ1-2, with TRBD1 matching over 7 bases. This CDR3 contains 13 residues. CDR1 and CDR2 (germline): MNHEY, SMNVEV (reference sequence). The J segment lost 5 bases and the V segment lost 5 bases, leaving 5 bases of the junction unmatched. In nucleotides, the CDR3 is TGTGCCAGCAGTGGAGGGACAGTTTATGGCTACACCTTC. Amino acid sequence: CASSGGTVYGYTF.

V gene TRBV27 combines with J gene TRBJ2-2, with D possibly matching TRBD1 (5 bases). Germline V gene lookup returns CDR1 MNHEY and CDR2 SMNVEV (reference sequence). There are 14 residues in the CDR3. Trimming shortened V by 6 bases and J by 5 bases, and 13 bases separated the two germline ends. CDR3 in amino acids: CASRVRVETGELFF. CDR3 nucleotide sequence: TGTGCCAGCAGAGTCAGGGTTGAGACCGGGGAGCTGTTTTTT.

This clone has just a few counts. A junction end diverges from the germline sequence, so it may reflect a read error. Here the CDR3 reads CASSQGGMKLF. The CDR3 DNA follows: TGTGCCAGCAGTCAGGGGGGTATGAAACTCTTC. The chain carries TRBV7-2 and TRBJ2-1, with TRBD1 as a possible D gene (7 bases). The CDR3 extends over 11 amino acids. CDR1 and CDR2 from the germline V gene are SGHTA and FQGNSA. The whole variable domain, filled in from reference TRBV7-2 and TRBJ2-1, reads GAGVSQSPSNKVTEKGKDVELRCDPISGHTALYWYRQSLGQGLEFLIYFQGNSAPDKSGLPSDRFSAERTGGSVSTLTIQRTQQEDSAVYLCASSQGGMKLFGPGTRLTVL.

A few counts support this clone. The CDR3 loop is CSATGQASTGELFF. DNA for the CDR3: TGCAGCGCAACGGGACAGGCGAGCACCGGGGAGCTGTTTTTT. This chain joins TRBV29-1 and TRBJ2-2, with TRBD1 matching over 8 bases. Germline V gene lookup returns CDR1 SQVTM and CDR2 ANQGSEA. V lost 7 bases and J lost 4; bases outside the gene matches: 8. The CDR3 covers 14 residues.

This clone turned up a few times. The rearrangement uses TRBV18 and TRBJ2-7; 9 bases are shared with TRBD1. With 4 bases clipped from V and 4 bases from J, the junction kept 5 bases outside the gene matches. There are 14 residues in the CDR3. The germline V gene has CDR1 KGHSH and CDR2 LQKENI. In DNA, the CDR3 is TGTGCCAGCTCACTTGGACAGGGGCGTTACGAGCAGTACTTC. Its translation is CASSLGQGRYEQYF.

The genes are TRBV6-4 and TRBJ1-1, with 7 bases fitting TRBD1. This CDR3 is 13 amino acids long. CDR1 and CDR2 from the germline V gene are MRHNA and SNTAGT. Losses at the gene ends were 3 bases for V and 10 bases for J; bases not matched to a gene: 8. The CDR3 region has the DNA TGTGCCAGCAGTGATGAGACAGGGCGGGCAGCTTTCTTT. Translated: CASSDETGRAAFF.

A few counts support this clone. This sequence joins TRBV7-2 and TRBJ2-1, with TRBD2 matching over 15 bases. Germline CDR1 SGHTA, CDR2 FQGNSA. J gave up 11 bases and V 5 bases, and 4 bases lay outside the gene matches. CDR3 length: 14 amino acids. The CDR3 nucleotides read TGTGCCAGCAGCCCGGGACTAGCGGGGGGCAAGCAGTTCTTC. Amino acids: CASSPGLAGGKQFF.

This sequence joins TRBV7-2 and TRBJ2-7; 7 nucleotides line up with TRBD2. V lost 5 bases, J lost 3 bases, and 4 bases stayed unmatched. The CDR3 is made up of 13 amino acids. Germline values: CDR1 SGHTA, CDR2 FQGNSA. CDR3 amino acids: CASSRPGGYEQYF. CDR3 in DNA: TGTGCCAGCAGCCGTCCGGGGGGCTACGAGCAGTACTTC.

CDR3 sequence: CASSQGGAGNTIYF. Written as DNA, the CDR3 is TGTGCCAGCAGCCAGGGGGGTGCTGGAAACACCATATATTTT. The V gene is TRBV9, the J gene TRBJ1-3, with 7 bases identical to TRBD1. The ends lost 4 bases at V and 2 bases at J; junction bases unmatched: 3. The germline CDR1 and CDR2 sequences are SGDLS and YYNGEE. The CDR3 has 14 residues.

This clone was seen a handful of times. This sequence joins TRBV18 and TRBJ2-1, with a tentative D call TRBD1 (6 bases). The CDR3 runs to 14 residues. CDR1 and CDR2 from the germline V gene are KGHSH and LQKENI. Deletions cut 1 base from V and 7 bases from J, with 11 bases between. CDR3 in DNA: TGTGCCAGCTCACCACTGAAGGGGGTAAATGAGCAGTTCTTC. Amino acid sequence: CASSPLKGVNEQFF.

This clone was seen more than once but under ten times. This chain links TRBV18 with TRBJ1-3; D is unclear. There are 15 residues in the CDR3. Looked up from germline, CDR1 is KGHSH and CDR2 is LQKENI. V dropped 2 bases and J dropped 0 bases, with 8 bases sitting between them. The CDR3 DNA sequence: TGTGCCAGCTCACCATTGCTCAGCTCTGGAAACACCATATATTTT. This encodes CASSPLLSSGNTIYF.

The chain employs TRBV5-4 and TRBJ2-6; D may be TRBD2 (6 bases). From germline, CDR1 is SGHNT and CDR2 YYREEE (reference sequence). V lost 0 bases and J 1 base, leaving 14 bases between the germline ends. This CDR3 has 18 residues. DNA of the CDR3: TGTGCCAGCAGCTTGGCGACGGGGGACGGTTCTGGGGCCAACGTCCTGACTTTC. Protein sequence: CASSLATGDGSGANVLTF.

The J gene is TRBJ2-3, the V gene TRBV29-1; D is uncertain. Germline assignment: CDR1 SQVTM and CDR2 ANQGSEA. The CDR3 extends over 14 amino acids. V lost 7 bases to trimming and J lost 0 bases, with 14 bases between them. This chain's CDR3 is CSAAGRPSTDTQYF. CDR3 DNA sequence: TGCAGCGCCGCCGGCAGGCCAAGCACAGATACGCAGTATTTT.

Remarks on this clone: Other DNA sequences in this sample translate to the same CDR3. This chain links TRBV28 with TRBJ2-5; 12 bases agree with TRBD2. Germline V CDR1 and CDR2: MDHEN, SYDVKM. Losses at the gene ends were 6 bases for V and 2 bases for J; bases not matched to a gene: 4. The CDR3 loop spans 15 amino acids. This chain's CDR3 is CASSPGLAGQETQYF. In DNA, the CDR3 is TGTGCCAGCAGCCCGGGACTAGCGGGTCAAGAGACCCAGTACTTC.

This clone has more than one count but fewer than ten. J is TRBJ2-1 and V is TRBV20-1, with D tentatively TRBD1 (6 bases). The germline V and J ends were trimmed by 6 bases and 15 bases, with 12 bases remaining between them. CDR3 size: 9 residues. Germline V gives CDR1 DFQATT, CDR2 SNEGSKA (reference sequence). CDR3 DNA sequence: TGCAGTGCCACGACAGGCGGGTTCTTC. Its protein product is CSATTGGFF.

Only a few counts were recorded for this clone. The V and J genes are TRBV5-4 and TRBJ2-7, with D perhaps matching TRBD2 (7 bases). The CDR3 runs to 16 residues. Germline-derived CDR1 and CDR2 are SGHNT and YYREEE (reference sequence). V gave up 0 bases and J gave up 1 base, with 14 bases separating them. Here the CDR3 DNA reads TGTGCCAGCAGCTTGGATCCGGGGGGCAGGTCCTACGAGCAGTACTTC. It encodes CASSLDPGGRSYEQYF.